What follows describes a single T cell receptor (beta chain). The data derive from a study of blood T cell repertoires in COVID-19. This table comes from immunoSEQ multiplex PCR, and its TCRdb copy is limited to in-frame clones, with some not included. Altogether 300,000 or so clones are present, roughly 83% being singletons, with the ten largest covering approximately 1.5%. This TCR was sampled from a woman aged 50 to 65 with acute or convalescent COVID-19. The sequenced sample consisted of peripheral blood.

The CDR3 sequence: CASSFISGSSYEQYF. CDR3 nucleotides: TGTGCCAGCAGCTTTATTAGCGGGAGCTCCTACGAGCAGTACTTC. This sequence joins TRBV7-6 and TRBJ2-7, with TRBD2 identical over 9 bases. Unmatched junction bases numbered 3, after V lost 3 bases and J lost 0 bases. There are 15 residues in the CDR3. Germline CDR1 SGHVS, CDR2 FNYEAQ.